The sequence of this TCR beta chain was determined in a study of tumor T cells in aggressive B-cell lymphoma. The data were produced by immunoSEQ multiplex PCR, yet TCRdb's version contains in-frame clones alone and is incomplete. The table includes over 300 clones, around 90% detected once. The CDR3 is 14 residues long. Germline V gene data show CDR1 as SGHRS and CDR2 as YFSETQ. In the case of this clone: At one of its ends the junction is not consistent with the germline gene, which may arise from a read error. The sample carries other DNA sequences with the same CDR3.

The sequencing input was tumor tissue. The V call is TRBV5-1, the J call TRBJ2-2; possibly TRBD2 for D (6 bases). This receptor was taken from an adult with diffuse large B cell lymphoma. CDR3 amino acids: CASSLGSGTGELFF. The DNA for the CDR3 is TGCGCCAGCAGTTTGGGAAGCGGGACCGGGGAGCTGTTTTTT.